Below, one T cell receptor (beta chain) is given with its context. Antigen: not known. The V segment lost 5 bases and the J segment 2 bases; nucleotides outside the gene matches: 8. Germline assignment: CDR1 SEHNR and CDR2 FQNEAQ (reference sequence). The CDR3 is 15 amino acids. Produced via immunoSEQ multiplex PCR; TCRdb's table is partial and in-frame only. This table holds approximately 36,000 clones, about 80% found once. Time point specified: week 11, during vaccination. What each vaccine dose contained was 300 ug of mutant IDH1 20-mer peptide, accompanied by topical imiquimod. The donors' diagnosis was new WHO grade 3 or 4 astrocytoma that was IDH1-mutant and ATRX-lost. This sample is part of a study of a mutant IDH1 vaccine in newly diagnosed glioma. Turning to the study itself: The start of vaccination came 4-6 weeks after radiotherapy alone, or with temozolomide cycles.

The source is a woman aged 25-40 years with glioma. Some clones in this sample may be carry-over from other donors' samples. The sample was peripheral blood mononuclear cells (PBMCs), taken from a glioma patient whose treatment included an IDH1 peptide vaccine. The chain links TRBV7-9 to TRBJ2-7; 8 nucleotides match TRBD2. The CDR3: CASSPGGGRTYEQYF. CDR3 DNA: TGTGCCAGCAGCCCCGGCGGCGGGAGGACCTACGAGCAGTACTTC.